One and the same sample provided the 18 T cell receptor beta chains below, sequenced in a study of T cells expressing NK-cell markers. TCRdb reanalyzed the 5' RACE reads, giving one entry per CDR3 protein sequence and no DNA. The sample is made up of about 180,000 distinct CDR3 sequences, and the top ten hold about a fifth of it. Sequencing input: blood T cells: a sorted CD56 or NKG2C T cell subset, CD4+ or CD8+ T cells, or bulk PBMC T cells (not recorded which). The receptor source for this set is a woman between 18 and 75 years old in good health.

V is TRBV30 and J is TRBJ1-2; TCRdb's D gene call, TRBD1, goes unchecked for lack of DNA. Germline CDR1 and CDR2: GTSNPN and SVGIG (reference sequence). This CDR3 region has 12 residues. CDR3 loop: CACVRARVGYTF.

The genes are TRBV5-5 and TRBJ2-3; TCRdb names TRBD1, which stays unverified in the absence of DNA. The CDR3 covers 15 residues. Germline V lookup: CDR1 SGHKS, CDR2 YYEKEE (reference sequence). This CDR3 is CASRSGFQGTDTQYF.

The chain has TRBV5-1 and TRBJ2-3; TCRdb proposes TRBD1, but this gene call is untestable without DNA. The CDR3 consists of 16 residues. Germline values: CDR1 SGHRS, CDR2 YFSETQ. The CDR3 reads CASSGGTGPQTDTQYF. Combining the CDR3 with reference TRBV5-1 and TRBJ2-3 gives the whole variable domain KAGVTQTPRYLIKTRGQQVTLSCSPISGHRSVSWYQQTPGQGLQFLFEYFSETQRNKGNFPGRFSGRQFSNSRSEMNVSTLELGDSALYLCASSGGTGPQTDTQYFGPGTRLTVL.

The chain joins TRBV7-3 to TRBJ1-2; TCRdb proposes TRBD1, but this gene call is untestable without DNA. Germline values: CDR1 SGHTA, CDR2 FQGTGA. CDR3 length: 13 amino acids. This CDR3 reads CASSGPGGVGYTF.

The chain is built from TRBV7-8 and TRBJ1-2. The CDR3 has 13 amino acids. Germline assignment: CDR1 SGHVS and CDR2 FQNEAQ. CDR3 residues: CASSFNGGDGYTF.

This chain uses TRBV3-1 with TRBJ1-1; TCRdb names TRBD1, which stays unverified in the absence of DNA. The CDR3 runs 14 residues. CDR1 is LGHDT, CDR2 YNNKEL, per germline (reference sequence). The CDR3 protein is CASSRRSGYTEAFF.

V is TRBV7-9 and J is TRBJ1-4; TCRdb selects TRBD1, and the lack of DNA leaves this call unchecked. CDR3 length: 12 amino acids. Germline V gives CDR1 SEHNR, CDR2 FQNEAQ (reference sequence). CDR3 loop: CASSPPTGKLFF. Full variable domain (remainder filled in from reference TRBV7-9 and TRBJ1-4): DTGVSQNPRHKITKRGQNVTFRCDPISEHNRLYWYRQTLGQGPEFLTYFQNEAQLEKSRLLSDRFSAERPKGSFSTLEIQRTEQGDSAMYLCASSPPTGKLFFGSGTQLSVL.

The V and J genes are TRBV24-1 and TRBJ2-2; TCRdb designates TRBD2, a call that cannot be tested without DNA. The CDR3 length is 15 residues. Germline V gene sequence: CDR1 KGHDR, CDR2 SFDVKD. The CDR3 here is CATSDSSQRTGELFF.

The CDR3 loop reads CASITSGLSTDTQYF. V is TRBV12-3 or TRBV12-4 and J is TRBJ2-3; TCRdb's D call, TRBD2, is unchecked because there is no DNA. There are 15 residues in the CDR3.

The V and J genes are TRBV7-2 and TRBJ2-5. This CDR3 spans 14 amino acids. Germline CDR1 is SGHTA and CDR2 is FQGNSA. The CDR3 sequence is CASSLTGPKETQYF.

This chain joins TRBV9 and TRBJ2-1; TCRdb proposes TRBD2, but this gene call is untestable without DNA. Germline lookup yields CDR1 SGDLS and CDR2 YYNGEE. This CDR3 spans 16 amino acids. This CDR3 is CASSLFPGLGGNEQFF.

The V gene is TRBV12-3 or TRBV12-4, the J gene TRBJ1-6. This CDR3 has 13 residues. CDR3: CASKGGPGSPLHF.

The chain recombines TRBV5-1 with TRBJ1-5; TCRdb outputs TRBD1, but without DNA this stays unchecked. Germline loops: CDR1 SGHRS, CDR2 YFSETQ. CDR3 size: 16 residues. The CDR3 reads CASRFDTTGDNQPQHF.

This chain connects TRBV5-1 to TRBJ2-2; TCRdb selects TRBD2, and the lack of DNA leaves this call unchecked. Per the germline V gene, CDR1 is SGHRS and CDR2 is YFSETQ. This CDR3 has 15 residues. Here the CDR3 reads CASSLRADDTGELFF.

The chain couples TRBV20-1 to TRBJ1-4; there is no DNA to check the TCRdb D call of TRBD1. The CDR3 spans 14 residues. Germline V lookup: CDR1 DFQATT, CDR2 SNEGSKA (reference sequence). The CDR3 is CSARDQRQDEKLFF.

The chain is built from TRBV6-5 and TRBJ1-1; TCRdb indicates TRBD1, and absent DNA this call remains unverified. Looked up from germline, CDR1 is MNHEY and CDR2 is SVGAGI. The length of the CDR3 is 16 residues. This CDR3 is CASSYSRGRGDTEAFF.

The V and J genes are TRBV28 and TRBJ2-1; without DNA, the TCRdb call of TRBD2 cannot be checked. This CDR3 is built from 20 residues. Germline V lookup: CDR1 MDHEN, CDR2 SYDVKM. CDR3 amino acids: CASSPSLGTSPKSSYNEQFF.

The chain joins TRBV14 to TRBJ2-7; TCRdb designates TRBD2, a call that cannot be tested without DNA. Germline V gene sequence: CDR1 SGHDN, CDR2 FVKESK. This CDR3 is built from 15 residues. CDR3 residues: CASSLFVGEAYEQYF.